One sample yielded the 19 T cell receptor beta chains listed below, sequenced in a study of technical replicates of blood from a few donors. Generated by immunoSEQ multiplex PCR, the TCRdb table keeps only in-frame clones and is missing some. The data hold under 90,000 clones, with roughly 93% observed a single time. Sequenced material: T cells isolated from PBMCs. Source of these receptors: a human donor in good health.

The chain links TRBV11-2 to TRBJ1-4; perhaps TRBD1 as D (6 bases). CDR3 length: 19 amino acids. The V gene lost 0 bases and the J gene lost 3 bases, with 20 bases spanning the gap. From germline, CDR1 is SGHAT and CDR2 FQNNGV. The CDR3 reads CASSLDGWGTRGPNEKLFF. The CDR3 bases are TGTGCCAGCAGCTTAGATGGGTGGGGAACCAGGGGACCTAATGAAAAACTGTTTTTT.

This chain uses TRBV5-1 with TRBJ2-1; TRBD2 agrees at 9 bases. Germline V gene data show CDR1 as SGHRS and CDR2 as YFSETQ. CDR3 length: 16 amino acids. V shed 1 base, J shed 2 bases, and the junction held 4 bases outside the gene matches. The CDR3 loop is CASSLRLAEPYNEQFF. CDR3 sequence (DNA): TGCGCCAGCAGCTTGAGACTAGCGGAACCCTACAATGAGCAGTTCTTC.

The rearrangement links TRBV27 to TRBJ2-5; 7 nucleotides align to TRBD2. The V segment lost 9 bases and the J segment 11 bases; nucleotides outside the gene matches: 12. The CDR3 extends over 12 amino acids. The germline V gene encodes CDR1 MNHEY and CDR2 SMNVEV (reference sequence). The CDR3 sequence is CASNAVKRDQYF. The CDR3 nucleotides are TGTGCCAGTAATGCCGTGAAGCGGGATCAGTACTTC.

V usage is TRBV28 and J usage is TRBJ1-4; possible D gene TRBD1, 5 bases. The germline V and J ends were trimmed by 2 bases and 8 bases, with 21 bases remaining between them. In germline, CDR1 is MDHEN, CDR2 SYDVKM. This CDR3 is 17 amino acids long. The CDR3 is CASSLGGGGPIREKLFF. In DNA form, the CDR3 reads TGTGCCAGCAGTTTAGGTGGGGGGGGACCCATTCGGGAAAAACTGTTTTTT.

This chain's CDR3 is CASSPLAGGSGSYEQYF. In nucleotides, the CDR3 is TGCGCCAGCAGCCCACTAGCGGGAGGATCAGGCTCCTACGAGCAGTACTTC. The genes are TRBV5-1 and TRBJ2-7, with TRBD2 identical over 12 bases. The V gene's germline CDR1 is SGHRS and CDR2 YFSETQ. The V and J ends lost 4 bases and 0 bases, in that order; junction bases with no gene match: 8. The CDR3 totals 17 residues.

This sequence joins TRBV2 and TRBJ1-3; 7 bases map to TRBD1. V shed 6 bases and J 4 bases; nucleotides not matched to a gene: 12. CDR3 length: 16 amino acids. Germline V gene lookup returns CDR1 SNHLY and CDR2 FYNNEI. The CDR3 region is CASRAGTAKRGNTIYF. The CDR3 DNA is TGTGCCAGCAGGGCCGGGACAGCAAAAAGAGGAAACACCATATATTTT.

Only a few counts were recorded for this clone. V gene TRBV6-5 combines with J gene TRBJ1-2; a possible D gene is TRBD1 (6 bases). Trimming cost V 6 bases and J 7 bases, with 15 bases left between them. From germline, CDR1 is MNHEY and CDR2 SVGAGI. The CDR3 has 13 amino acids. The CDR3 loop reads CASRLTGQGGYTF. The DNA for the CDR3 is TGTGCCAGCAGACTTACAGGGCAGGGTGGCTACACCTTC.

The chain combines TRBV4-1 with TRBJ2-3, with D perhaps matching TRBD1 (6 bases). CDR1 and CDR2 (germline): MGHRA, YSYEKL. The CDR3 covers 20 residues. Trimming shortened V by 0 bases and J by 0 bases, and 22 bases separated the two germline ends. CDR3 nucleotide sequence: TGCGCCAGCAGCCAAGATCTACTAACACAGGGCCGGATAAGCACAGATACGCAGTATTTT. Translated: CASSQDLLTQGRISTDTQYF.

In nucleotides, the CDR3 is TGTGCCAGTAGTATACTTGGACATCCGGAGCAGTACTTC. Amino acids: CASSILGHPEQYF. The chain employs TRBV19 and TRBJ2-7, with D perhaps TRBD1 (5 bases). This CDR3 contains 13 residues. Germline lookup yields CDR1 LNHDA and CDR2 SQIVND (reference sequence). V gave up 2 bases and J gave up 7 bases, with 12 bases separating them.

The genes are TRBV29-1 and TRBJ2-7; 7 nucleotides align to TRBD2. The CDR3 has 12 amino acids. The trim removed 8 bases at V and 2 bases at J, leaving 6 bases unmatched. Germline-derived CDR1 and CDR2 are SQVTM and ANQGSEA. DNA of the CDR3: TGCAGCATTAAGCGGGATGCCTACGAGCAGTACTTC. It yields the protein CSIKRDAYEQYF.

This chain connects TRBV6-1 to TRBJ2-7; 8 nucleotides line up with TRBD1. This CDR3 spans 15 amino acids. Per the germline V gene, CDR1 is MNHNS and CDR2 is SASEGT. The J segment lost 4 bases and the V segment lost 2 bases, leaving 7 bases of the junction unmatched. CDR3: CASSETGQGDYEQYF. CDR3 sequence (DNA): TGTGCCAGCAGTGAAACAGGACAGGGTGATTACGAGCAGTACTTC.

The chain recombines TRBV27 with TRBJ2-6; possible D gene TRBD2, 7 bases. Germline V CDR1 and CDR2: MNHEY, SMNVEV (reference sequence). V was shortened by 9 bases and J by 4 bases, with 22 bases between the two germline ends. The CDR3 is 17 amino acids. CDR3 DNA sequence: TGTGCCAGTCGGAGGGGGGGCCCGGAGCCGGGGGCCAACGTCCTGACTTTC. Protein sequence: CASRRGGPEPGANVLTF.

The rearrangement joins TRBV12-5 to TRBJ1-2; 9 nucleotides line up with TRBD1. Germline V gene sequence: CDR1 LGHNT, CDR2 FRNRAP. Trimming removed 6 bases from V and 4 bases from J; junction bases left unmatched: 3. CDR3 length: 13 amino acids. CDR3 sequence reads: CASGRDRAYGYTF. Written as DNA, the CDR3 is TGTGCTAGTGGAAGGGACAGGGCCTATGGCTACACCTTC.

The rearrangement uses TRBV18 and TRBJ1-4, with D possibly matching TRBD1 (6 bases). V gave up 2 bases and J gave up 2 bases, with 15 bases separating them. From germline, CDR1 is KGHSH and CDR2 LQKENI. This CDR3 has 17 amino acids. CDR3 region: CASSPKLVQGTNEKLFF. CDR3 coding DNA: TGTGCCAGCTCACCAAAGCTTGTGCAGGGGACTAATGAAAAACTGTTTTTT.

V is TRBV27 and J is TRBJ2-1; TRBD2 matches at 10 bases. Germline assignment: CDR1 MNHEY and CDR2 SMNVEV (reference sequence). V lost 4 bases, J lost 6 bases, and 9 bases stayed unmatched. This CDR3 spans 16 amino acids. The CDR3 region is CASSSRWSGRVNEQFF. CDR3 bases: TGTGCCAGCAGTTCCCGCTGGAGCGGGAGGGTCAATGAGCAGTTCTTC.

J is TRBJ1-2 and V is TRBV4-1, with D possibly TRBD1 on 5 matching bases. This CDR3 spans 17 amino acids. V shed 3 bases and J shed 0 bases, with 17 bases lying between them. Germline assignment: CDR1 MGHRA and CDR2 YSYEKL. The CDR3 DNA is TGCGCCAGCAGCCAGCCTACCCTACAGGTCTCTAACTATGGCTACACCTTC. This sequence encodes CASSQPTLQVSNYGYTF.

The chain is built from TRBV4-1 and TRBJ2-5; D possibly corresponds to TRBD2 (6 bases). V lost 2 bases and J lost 5, with 18 bases in between. Germline CDR1 MGHRA, CDR2 YSYEKL. The CDR3 spans 16 residues. The CDR3 loop reads CASSQSIADLQETQYF. As DNA, the CDR3 is TGCGCCAGCAGCCAATCAATAGCGGACCTACAGGAGACCCAGTACTTC.

The chain uses TRBV6-1 and TRBJ2-1; 7 bases fit TRBD1. Germline assignment: CDR1 MNHNS and CDR2 SASEGT. Trimming at V came to 7 bases and at J to 12 bases, leaving 18 bases not matched to a gene. This CDR3 spans 15 amino acids. CDR3 sequence reads: CASKIDRAYHRGQFF. CDR3 sequence (DNA): TGTGCCAGCAAGATAGACAGGGCCTATCACAGAGGGCAGTTCTTC.

The chain recombines TRBV19 with TRBJ1-4; possibly TRBD1 for D (5 bases). Trimming stripped 11 bases from V and 5 bases from J, with 12 bases between. Per the germline V gene, CDR1 is LNHDA and CDR2 is SQIVND (reference sequence). This CDR3 has 12 amino acids. The CDR3 nucleotides read TGTGCCTCCCGTGGGGGGAATGAAAAACTGTTTTTT. This gives the protein CASRGGNEKLFF.